Following are 28 T cell receptor beta chains from one sample sequenced in a study of blood T cell repertoires in COVID-19. Generated by immunoSEQ multiplex PCR, the TCRdb table keeps only in-frame clones and is missing some. The data hold roughly 370,000 clones, with 85% to 90% observed a single time. The sequenced material came from PBMCs or T cells enriched from blood (not recorded which). The receptors stem from a woman in her 50s who had recovered from COVID-19.

The J gene is TRBJ2-1, the V gene TRBV10-3; a weak D match, TRBD1 (6 bases). Looked up from germline, CDR1 is ENHRY and CDR2 is SYGVKD. This CDR3 region has 13 residues. V was cut by 6 bases and J by 5 bases, with 11 bases left in between. CDR3 amino acids: CAIRENRDNEQFF. In DNA form, the CDR3 reads TGTGCCATCAGGGAGAACAGGGACAATGAGCAGTTCTTC.

The chain employs TRBV7-9 and TRBJ1-2; D is uncertain. The CDR3 has 12 residues. Germline lookup yields CDR1 SEHNR and CDR2 FQNEAQ (reference sequence). V was cut by 3 bases and J by 7 bases, with 9 bases left in between. The chain's CDR3 is CASSFAVSGYTF. The CDR3 DNA reads TGTGCCAGCAGCTTTGCGGTTAGTGGCTACACCTTC.

The chain uses TRBV3-1 (or the pseudogene TRBV3-2) and TRBJ1-4, with unresolved D. Germline values: CDR1 LGHDT, CDR2 YNNKEL (reference sequence). The CDR3 consists of 13 residues. Between the trimmed V and J ends, which lost 2 bases and 8 bases, there was a span of 9 bases. The CDR3 nucleotides are TGTGCCAGCAGCCAATGGACGGGGGAAAAACTGTTTTTT. Translation: CASSQWTGEKLFF.

This chain joins TRBV18 and TRBJ1-6; D gene ambiguous. The CDR3 totals 15 residues. CDR1 KGHSH and CDR2 LQKENI come from the germline V gene. Trimming shortened V by 4 bases and J by 7 bases, and 14 bases separated the two germline ends. The CDR3 loop reads CASSLKSDSNSPLHF. CDR3 sequence (DNA): TGTGCCAGCTCACTAAAGTCGGACTCGAATTCACCCCTCCACTTT.

The chain has TRBV5-1 and TRBJ1-2, with 7 bases matching TRBD1. CDR1 and CDR2 (germline): SGHRS, YFSETQ. V was clipped by 4 bases and J by 8 bases; unmatched bases: 2. This CDR3 comprises 11 residues. The CDR3 protein is CASSADRGYTF. CDR3 coding DNA: TGCGCCAGCAGCGCGGACAGGGGCTACACCTTC. Using reference TRBV5-1 and TRBJ1-2 for the parts outside the CDR3, the full variable domain is KAGVTQTPRYLIKTRGQQVTLSCSPISGHRSVSWYQQTPGQGLQFLFEYFSETQRNKGNFPGRFSGRQFSNSRSEMNVSTLELGDSALYLCASSADRGYTFGSGTRLTVV.

This chain joins TRBV6-1 and TRBJ2-5; D may be TRBD1 (5 bases). The CDR3 extends over 16 amino acids. Germline values: CDR1 MNHNS, CDR2 SASEGT. Trimming took off 4 bases at V and 2 bases at J, with 17 bases between the two ends. The CDR3 protein is CASSALGQGWQETQYF. The CDR3 DNA is TGTGCCAGCAGTGCATTGGGCCAGGGCTGGCAAGAGACCCAGTACTTC.

V is TRBV2 and J is TRBJ1-4; possibly TRBD1 for D (5 bases). V lost 4 bases and J 7 bases, leaving 16 bases between the germline ends. The CDR3 runs to 15 residues. From germline, CDR1 is SNHLY and CDR2 FYNNEI. The CDR3 here is CASSVWRGSAEKLFF. The CDR3 nucleotides are TGTGCCAGCAGTGTATGGAGGGGATCTGCTGAAAAACTGTTTTTT. Full variable domain (rest looked up from reference TRBV2 and TRBJ1-4): EPEVTQTPSHQVTQMGQEVILRCVPISNHLYFYWYRQILGQKVEFLVSFYNNEISEKSEIFDDQFSVERPDGSNFTLKIRSTKLEDSAMYFCASSVWRGSAEKLFFGSGTQLSVL.

The rearrangement uses TRBV28 and TRBJ1-3, with D maybe TRBD1 (5 bases). Germline CDR1 is MDHEN and CDR2 is SYDVKM. CDR3 length: 17 residues. V was cut by 4 bases and J by 4 bases, with 20 bases left in between. The chain's CDR3 is CASSSSTVAGFGNTIYF. The CDR3 DNA reads as TGTGCCAGCAGTTCCTCAACCGTGGCAGGGTTCGGAAACACCATATATTTT. Supplemented by reference TRBV28 and TRBJ1-3, the full variable domain reads DVKVTQSSRYLVKRTGEKVFLECVQDMDHENMFWYRQDPGLGLRLIYFSYDVKMKEKGDIPEGYSVSREKKERFSLILESASTNQTSMYLCASSSSTVAGFGNTIYFGEGSWLTVV.

J is TRBJ1-1 and V is TRBV3-1 (or the pseudogene TRBV3-2), with D perhaps TRBD1 (6 bases). The CDR3 is 14 residues long. Germline assignment: CDR1 LGHDT and CDR2 YNNKEL (reference sequence). The germline V and J ends were trimmed by 2 bases and 1 base, with 8 bases remaining between them. CDR3 sequence: CASSQRDKNTEAFF. The CDR3 DNA is TGTGCCAGCAGCCAACGGGACAAGAACACTGAAGCTTTCTTT.

About this clone: Other nucleotide sequences from this sample produce the same CDR3. The chain links TRBV5-1 to TRBJ1-1; 8 bases align to TRBD1. The V gene end was trimmed by 2 bases and the J gene end by 1 base; junction bases not matched to a gene: 4. This CDR3 has 15 amino acids. Germline lookup yields CDR1 SGHRS and CDR2 YFSETQ. For the CDR3, the DNA is TGCGCCAGCAGCTTAGGACAGGGTAGGAACACTGAAGCTTTCTTT. Translated, it gives CASSLGQGRNTEAFF. The full variable domain, in which reference TRBV5-1 and TRBJ1-1 provide the parts outside the CDR3, is KAGVTQTPRYLIKTRGQQVTLSCSPISGHRSVSWYQQTPGQGLQFLFEYFSETQRNKGNFPGRFSGRQFSNSRSEMNVSTLELGDSALYLCASSLGQGRNTEAFFGQGTRLTVV.

V is TRBV4-1 and J is TRBJ2-2, with 10 positions matching TRBD2. The CDR3 contains 16 residues. Germline V CDR1 and CDR2: MGHRA, YSYEKL. The trim removed 5 bases at V and 1 base at J, leaving 4 bases unmatched. The DNA for the CDR3 is TGCGCCAGCAGCATCCGGACTAGCGGGAACACCGGGGAGCTGTTTTTT. The encoded protein is CASSIRTSGNTGELFF.

The rearrangement links TRBV29-1 to TRBJ1-3; D possibly corresponds to TRBD1 (5 bases). Trimming removed 3 bases at V and 3 bases at J, with 12 bases between. The CDR3 loop spans 14 amino acids. Germline V gene sequence: CDR1 SQVTM, CDR2 ANQGSEA. The CDR3 sequence: CSVDEGLGGNTIYF. The CDR3 DNA reads as TGCAGCGTTGACGAGGGACTCGGTGGAAACACCATATATTTT.

The chain links TRBV19 to TRBJ1-5; possibly TRBD1 for D (5 bases). V was clipped by 5 bases and J by 0 bases, with 11 bases between them. The V gene's germline CDR1 is LNHDA and CDR2 SQIVND (reference sequence). The CDR3 runs to 15 residues. Written as DNA, the CDR3 is TGTGCCAGTAGTCCGGGGGTGCCTAGCAATCAGCCCCAGCATTTT. Protein product: CASSPGVPSNQPQHF.

V gene TRBV6-5 combines with J gene TRBJ2-7; 9 bases fit TRBD1. V shed 4 bases and J 4 bases; nucleotides not matched to a gene: 11. The germline gives CDR1 MNHEY, CDR2 SVGAGI. The CDR3 contains 16 residues. The CDR3 loop is CASSSPPGQGEYEQYF. The CDR3, as DNA: TGTGCCAGCAGTTCTCCACCGGGACAGGGAGAGTACGAGCAGTACTTC.

The chain carries TRBV7-2 and TRBJ1-3, with 12 bases that match TRBD1. There are 17 residues in the CDR3. CDR1 and CDR2 (germline): SGHTA, FQGNSA. V gave up 2 bases and J gave up 4 bases; unmatched junction bases: 6. DNA of the CDR3: TGTGCCAGCAGCTTATCGGGACAGGGGGCGCGGGGAAACACCATATATTTT. Protein sequence: CASSLSGQGARGNTIYF.

The chain employs TRBV4-1 and TRBJ2-3, with D unclear. Germline loops: CDR1 MGHRA, CDR2 YSYEKL. The CDR3 is made up of 14 amino acids. The germline V and J ends were trimmed by 5 bases and 3 bases, with 12 bases remaining between them. The CDR3 loop is CASSSPVTTDTQYF. The CDR3 DNA sequence: TGCGCCAGCAGCTCGCCAGTAACGACAGATACGCAGTATTTT.

The gene calls are TRBV11-2 and TRBJ2-7; 11 bases agree with TRBD2. The germline gives CDR1 SGHAT, CDR2 FQNNGV. The CDR3 is made up of 15 amino acids. J gave up 7 bases and V 3 bases, and 8 bases lay outside the gene matches. CDR3 bases: TGTGCCAGCAGCTTTCTAGCGGGGGGTTCTATGGAGCAGTACTTC. The encoded protein is CASSFLAGGSMEQYF.

The chain employs TRBV2 and TRBJ2-7; D might be TRBD2 (6 bases). CDR1 is SNHLY and CDR2 is FYNNEI in the germline V gene. The CDR3 contains 13 residues. Trimming cost V 6 bases and J 6 bases, with 15 bases left between them. As DNA, the CDR3 is TGTGCCAGCAGCAAGATCCGGGGACTCGAGCAGTACTTC. Residues: CASSKIRGLEQYF.

V is TRBV6-2 or TRBV6-3 and J is TRBJ1-2; 7 bases agree with TRBD1. The germline gives CDR1 MNHEY, CDR2 SVGEGT. The CDR3 loop spans 17 amino acids. V lost 4 bases and J lost 2; bases outside the gene matches: 13. DNA of the CDR3: TGTGCCAGCAGTTCCATGTCCGCGGGACAGACCAACTATGGCTACACCTTC. The encoded protein is CASSSMSAGQTNYGYTF.

The chain has TRBV28 and TRBJ1-4; tentatively, D is TRBD1 (6 bases). This CDR3 has 16 amino acids. Trimming took off 10 bases at V and 3 bases at J, with 21 bases between the two ends. From germline, CDR1 is MDHEN and CDR2 SYDVKM. This CDR3 reads CATNSEGGLANEKLFF. CDR3 DNA sequence: TGTGCCACCAACTCCGAGGGGGGGCTAGCTAATGAAAAACTGTTTTTT.

The rearrangement joins TRBV6-1 to TRBJ1-6, with 7 positions matching TRBD1. Germline assignment: CDR1 MNHNS and CDR2 SASEGT. The CDR3 length is 13 residues. V shed 2 bases and J 17 bases; nucleotides not matched to a gene: 9. CDR3 in amino acids: CASSEWGDSRFHF. As DNA, the CDR3 is TGTGCCAGCAGTGAATGGGGGGACAGCCGGTTCCACTTT.

This chain joins TRBV27 and TRBJ2-7; 13 nucleotides line up with TRBD2. The CDR3 has 15 residues. Per germline, CDR1 MNHEY and CDR2 SMNVEV (reference sequence). Trimming removed 4 bases from V and 2 bases from J; junction bases left unmatched: 2. The CDR3 loop is CASSYGLAGAYEQYF. DNA for the CDR3: TGTGCCAGCAGTTACGGACTAGCGGGGGCCTACGAGCAGTACTTC.

V gene TRBV7-2 combines with J gene TRBJ2-4; 8 bases agree with TRBD2. Trimming removed 5 bases from V and 7 bases from J; junction bases left unmatched: 7. Germline V gene sequence: CDR1 SGHTA, CDR2 FQGNSA. The CDR3 is 14 amino acids. The CDR3 sequence is CASSPGGAENIQYF. The DNA for the CDR3 is TGTGCCAGCAGCCCCGGGGGGGCCGAGAACATTCAGTACTTC.

This chain links TRBV5-1 with TRBJ1-1, with a tentative D call TRBD1 (6 bases). V dropped 3 bases and J dropped 8 bases, with 17 bases sitting between them. CDR1 is SGHRS, CDR2 YFSETQ, per germline. The CDR3 runs 14 residues. The CDR3 region has the DNA TGCGCCAGCAGCTCCAGGGACACGGCACACGAAGCTTTCTTT. This codes for CASSSRDTAHEAFF. Full variable domain (remainder filled in from reference TRBV5-1 and TRBJ1-1): KAGVTQTPRYLIKTRGQQVTLSCSPISGHRSVSWYQQTPGQGLQFLFEYFSETQRNKGNFPGRFSGRQFSNSRSEMNVSTLELGDSALYLCASSSRDTAHEAFFGQGTRLTVV.

The DNA for the CDR3 is TGTGCCAGCACCACGGGGGGGAAAGGGGAGACCCAGTACTTC. Amino acid sequence: CASTTGGKGETQYF. The chain carries TRBV28 and TRBJ2-5, with TRBD2 matching over 8 bases. The V gene's germline CDR1 is MDHEN and CDR2 SYDVKM. V lost 7 bases and J lost 5; bases outside the gene matches: 9. The CDR3 spans 14 residues. The variable domain in full, completed from reference TRBV28 and TRBJ2-5, reads DVKVTQSSRYLVKRTGEKVFLECVQDMDHENMFWYRQDPGLGLRLIYFSYDVKMKEKGDIPEGYSVSREKKERFSLILESASTNQTSMYLCASTTGGKGETQYFGPGTRLLVL.

J is TRBJ1-1 and V is TRBV19; D is unresolved. V lost 5 bases, J lost 3 bases, and 13 bases lay in between. The CDR3 consists of 14 residues. Germline V gene sequence: CDR1 LNHDA, CDR2 SQIVND (reference sequence). The CDR3 sequence: CASSLGIWHTEAFF. As DNA, the CDR3 is TGTGCCAGTAGTCTCGGGATCTGGCACACTGAAGCTTTCTTT.

The V and J genes are TRBV13 and TRBJ2-7, with 7 bases matching TRBD1. Germline CDR1 and CDR2: PRHDT and FYEKMQ (reference sequence). V gave up 5 bases and J gave up 3 bases; unmatched junction bases: 7. The CDR3 runs 14 residues. In DNA form, the CDR3 reads TGTGCCAGCAGCCTCCGACAGGGAGACTACGAGCAGTACTTC. It yields the protein CASSLRQGDYEQYF.

This rearrangement joins TRBV7-2 to TRBJ1-4; no reliable D call. The germline V gene has CDR1 SGHTA and CDR2 FQGNSA. Trimming pared 5 bases from V and 6 bases from J, leaving 13 bases between. CDR3 length: 14 amino acids. CDR3 in DNA: TGTGCCAGCAGCGTAGACGCCGGGGATGAAAAACTGTTTTTT. Encoded protein: CASSVDAGDEKLFF.